There are a few counts of the clone carrying this TCR beta chain. Its target is not known. This entry is derived from a study of CD8 T cells in ankylosing spondylitis. Study-wide points: Those disease-linked clones were CD8+; they were also relatively rare in peripheral blood. Made up of under 10 highly homologous variants, a TCR beta motif appeared characteristic of ankylosing spondylitis blood. From matched ankylosing spondylitis synovial fluid, disease-linked clones were reportedly recovered at significantly enriched levels.

The CDR3 loop spans 19 amino acids. In germline, CDR1 is SGHDN, CDR2 FVKESK. The V segment lost 0 bases and the J segment 3 bases; nucleotides outside the gene matches: 10. The TCR beta libraries were generated through quantitative 5'-RACE incorporating molecular barcodes. Each CDR3 protein gets one entry after TCRdb re-called the 5' RACE reads with MiXCR. The table has 390,000 or so distinct CDR3 sequences, approximately 20% seen once. This receptor was taken from a male donor with ankylosing spondylitis. Material for sequencing was blood, either unsorted or a sorted T cell fraction (not recorded which). The V call is TRBV14, the J call TRBJ2-1, with 11 bases that match TRBD1. CDR3 in DNA: TGTGCCAGCAGCCAAGATATAGAGGACAGGGGGCACGGCTACAATGAGCAGTTCTTC. This sequence encodes CASSQDIEDRGHGYNEQFF.